A selection of T cell receptor beta chains follows, all from one sample in a study of T cell repertoires in cytomegalovirus infection. Their recognized antigens are unknown. TCRdb independently ran MiXCR on the reads; one entry per CDR3 protein. The table records a few hundred thousand distinct CDR3 sequences, around 40% of them present only once. The sequences come from cultured PBMCs, collected from culture after CMV antigen stimulation. The receptors shown here come from a human donor in good health (CMV status not recorded). Some clones in this sample may be carry-over from other donors' samples. Both conserved end residues are part of each CDR3. The listing skips clone size in some rows; elsewhere it reads once, few, many or a size class.

V	size	J	CDR3
TRBV10-3	-	TRBJ2-7	CAISATGFRYEQYF
TRBV7-2	few	TRBJ1-1	CASTDRGQATEAFF
TRBV7-2	-	TRBJ2-3	CASSRRAAGAKIRQYF
TRBV27	-	TRBJ2-5	CATGTGGWETQYF
TRBV27	-	TRBJ2-3	CASSFRSLTDTQYF
TRBV7-2	many	TRBJ1-2	CASSLTGYGYTF
TRBV7-9	-	TRBJ1-3	CASSFGGDGNTIYF
TRBV20-1	-	TRBJ1-5	CSAPGTGLNQPQHF
TRBV29-1	many	TRBJ1-5	CSVIGRGQGYQPQHF
TRBV7-2	many	TRBJ2-3	CASSLVGTDTQYF
TRBV7-2	-	TRBJ2-3	CASSPRNTDTQYF
TRBV2	-	TRBJ1-5	CASSKDRVLQPQHF
TRBV6-2/TRBV6-3	-	TRBJ2-7	CASRAPNPYEQYF
TRBV15	-	TRBJ2-3	CATSSHGEFTDTQYF
TRBV2	-	TRBJ1-1	CASSVEGVNTEAFF
TRBV7-2	-	TRBJ2-7	CASSLRSGLGYEQYF
TRBV5-1	-	TRBJ2-5	CASSVGHQGETQYF
TRBV7-1	-	TRBJ1-1	CASSSNGANTEAFF
TRBV28	-	TRBJ2-2	CASSSAAQTYTGELFF
TRBV7-2	many	TRBJ2-3	CASSSLSLAGLAGLTDTQYF
TRBV20-1	many	TRBJ2-1	CSRLAGGKNEQFF
TRBV4-1	-	TRBJ1-4	CASSHPRGEKLFF
TRBV7-2	-	TRBJ2-5	CASSYERGLAEETQYF
TRBV20-1	-	TRBJ2-5	CSARRAGGPETQYF
TRBV2	few	TRBJ1-6	CASSEQGRGNSPLHF
TRBV11-2	-	TRBJ2-4	CASTSGPGNIQYF
TRBV12-3/TRBV12-4	-	TRBJ1-4	CASSDPGLTNEKLFF
TRBV7-8	few	TRBJ1-1	CASSLLVGLDTEAFF
TRBV2	-	TRBJ1-5	CASGWQPQHF
TRBV7-2	-	TRBJ2-5	CASSRGLAGLGSSETQYF
TRBV7-4	-	TRBJ1-1	CASSLVPGVTNADTEAFF
TRBV18	few	TRBJ1-5	CASSPNRGKGQGGQPQHF
TRBV12-3/TRBV12-4	-	TRBJ1-5	CASSSGLGQPRHF
TRBV7-2	-	TRBJ2-3	CASSSAKAGGTDTQYF
TRBV10-3	once	TRBJ1-3	CAISESGNTIYF
TRBV2	-	TRBJ2-1	CASSEISSYNEQFF
TRBV6-1	-	TRBJ2-5	CASSGGLLETQYF
TRBV2	-	TRBJ2-5	CATGWLAGETQYF
TRBV7-2	many	TRBJ2-5	CASSYRRGQETQYF
TRBV12-3/TRBV12-4	-	TRBJ1-1	CASLRDRGEEAFF
TRBV7-8	few	TRBJ2-1	CASSLNSPGQQFF
TRBV6-5	few	TRBJ2-1	CASSERAGEYHEQFF
TRBV6-1	-	TRBJ2-2	CASNPRPGELFF
TRBV11-2	-	TRBJ2-5	CASSFLGAGSRETQYF
TRBV6-2/TRBV6-3	-	TRBJ2-2	CASFPEYGGELFF
TRBV7-2	few	TRBJ2-3	CASSLYRAGGETDTQYF
TRBV2	-	TRBJ1-2	CAITWGVKGRNYGYTF